The rows below give T cell receptor beta chains drawn from one sample of a study of regulatory T cells in long-lasting Graves disease. TCRdb reprocessed the multiplex PCR reads with MiXCR, giving one entry per CDR3 protein. Seen here are approximately 400,000 distinct CDR3 sequences, approximately 16% observed once, and the top ten hold approximately 8%. This sample also appeared in a second study, on T cells in Graves' hyperthyroidism and ophthalmopathy.

The sample here was peripheral blood mononuclear cells (PBMCs), taken at new diagnosis, from a patient treated with antithyroid drugs. All receptors derive from a woman aged 40 to 50 with Graves disease. Each CDR3 is given with its conserved first and last residue. A D gene is named only where the DNA matches it firmly. A clone size is listed for some rows: how often the clone was seen (once, few, many), or a class if it is expanded.

J gene: TRBJ2-7
D gene: -
clone size: -
V gene: TRBV4-1
CDR3 DNA: TGCGCCAGCAGCCAAGATATTCAAAGCTACGAGCAGTACTTC
CDR3 protein: CASSQDIQSYEQYF

J gene: TRBJ2-1
D gene: TRBD1
clone size: -
V gene: TRBV11-3
CDR3 DNA: TGTGCCAGCAGTCAACAGGGGGGATACAATGAGCAGTTCTTC
CDR3 protein: CASSQQGGYNEQFF

J gene: TRBJ2-7
D gene: -
clone size: -
V gene: TRBV28
CDR3 DNA: TGTGCCAGCAGTTACTTTTTGCGGACGAGCTCCTACGAGCAGTACTTC
CDR3 protein: CASSYFLRTSSYEQYF

J gene: TRBJ1-4
D gene: -
clone size: few
V gene: TRBV11-2
CDR3 DNA: TGTGCCAGCAGCTTAGTGGGAGGGGGAAATGAAAAACTGTTTTTT
CDR3 protein: CASSLVGGGNEKLFF

J gene: TRBJ2-5
D gene: -
clone size: many
V gene: TRBV11-2
CDR3 DNA: TGTGCCAGCAGCCAGTCTGAGACCCAGTACTTC
CDR3 protein: CASSQSETQYF

J gene: TRBJ2-6
D gene: -
clone size: -
V gene: TRBV2
CDR3 DNA: TGTGCCAATGGTTTTTCTGGGGCCAACGTCCTGACTTTC
CDR3 protein: CANGFSGANVLTF

J gene: TRBJ2-7
D gene: -
clone size: -
V gene: TRBV6-1
CDR3 DNA: TGTGCCAGCAGCCCGGGGGTCCTCTACGAGCAGTACTTC
CDR3 protein: CASSPGVLYEQYF

J gene: TRBJ2-1
D gene: -
clone size: -
V gene: TRBV28
CDR3 DNA: TGTGCCTGCAGTTCTTACGACAGTTACAATGAGCAGTTCTTC
CDR3 protein: CACSSYDSYNEQFF

J gene: TRBJ2-5
D gene: -
clone size: few
V gene: TRBV11-2
CDR3 DNA: TGTGCCAGCAGCCTAACCCCGACGACAGGACCAGAAGAGACCCAGTACTTC
CDR3 protein: CASSLTPTTGPEETQYF

J gene: TRBJ1-2
D gene: -
clone size: many
V gene: TRBV11-3
CDR3 DNA: TGTGCCAGCAGCTCGCGGGGAGATGGCTACACCTTC
CDR3 protein: CASSSRGDGYTF

J gene: TRBJ2-1
D gene: -
clone size: -
V gene: TRBV4-1
CDR3 DNA: TGCGCCAGTAAGGGGGGAGGGCCTTCCTACAATGAGCAGTTCTTC
CDR3 protein: CASKGGGPSYNEQFF

J gene: TRBJ2-3
D gene: -
clone size: many
V gene: TRBV5-8
CDR3 DNA: TGTGCCAGCAGCTTGTTTAGCGGAAATCCTAGCACAGATACGCAGTATTTT
CDR3 protein: CASSLFSGNPSTDTQYF

J gene: TRBJ2-7
D gene: -
clone size: many
V gene: TRBV2
CDR3 DNA: TGTGCCAGCAGTGCTGATGACTACGAGCAGTACTTC
CDR3 protein: CASSADDYEQYF

J gene: TRBJ2-7
D gene: TRBD2
clone size: -
V gene: TRBV5-6
CDR3 DNA: TGTGCCAGCAGCCTCGGGACTAGCGGAGTCCGCGAGCAGTACTTC
CDR3 protein: CASSLGTSGVREQYF

J gene: TRBJ2-7
D gene: -
clone size: many
V gene: TRBV28
CDR3 DNA: TGTGCCAGCAGTGAAATTGGAACAGAAGGCCTCTCCTACGAGCAGTACTTC
CDR3 protein: CASSEIGTEGLSYEQYF

J gene: TRBJ1-6
D gene: -
clone size: many
V gene: TRBV27
CDR3 DNA: TGTGCCAGCAGTTTTAAGGGCTCGGGATACGCCGGGTTGTATAATTCACCCCTCCACTTT
CDR3 protein: CASSFKGSGYAGLYNSPLHF

J gene: TRBJ1-2
D gene: TRBD1
clone size: many
V gene: TRBV19
CDR3 DNA: TGTGCCAGTGTCAAGGACAGGAACCAATATGGCTACACCTTC
CDR3 protein: CASVKDRNQYGYTF

J gene: TRBJ1-1
D gene: -
clone size: few
V gene: TRBV7-2
CDR3 DNA: TGTGCCAGCAGCTTTGCGGAAAACACTGAAGCTTTCTTT
CDR3 protein: CASSFAENTEAFF

J gene: TRBJ2-3
D gene: TRBD2
clone size: few
V gene: TRBV20-1
CDR3 DNA: TGCAGTGCTCCAGGACTAGCGGGAGGGCCTAGGGTAGATACGCAGTATTTT
CDR3 protein: CSAPGLAGGPRVDTQYF

J gene: TRBJ2-3
D gene: -
clone size: many
V gene: TRBV27
CDR3 DNA: TGTGCCAGCAGTTTCAACCGCCCGGGAAGCACAGATACGCAGTATTTT
CDR3 protein: CASSFNRPGSTDTQYF

J gene: TRBJ2-7
D gene: -
clone size: few
V gene: TRBV19
CDR3 DNA: TGTGCCAGTAGTATAGCGGGAGCACGGGAGCAGTACTTC
CDR3 protein: CASSIAGAREQYF

J gene: TRBJ1-5
D gene: -
clone size: many
V gene: TRBV11-2
CDR3 DNA: TGTGCCAGCAGCTTAGATGCGGGGGATCAGCCCCAGCATTTT
CDR3 protein: CASSLDAGDQPQHF